This T cell receptor (beta chain) was recovered during a study of CD8 T cells in ankylosing spondylitis. Overall study results and limits: The disease-linked clones had a CD8+ phenotype and low blood frequencies.

Worth noting for this clonotype: No antigen is known for it.

Each TCR beta library was made by quantitative 5'-RACE that incorporated molecular barcodes. TCRdb independently ran MiXCR on the 5' RACE reads; one entry per CDR3 protein. The profile shows under 120,000 distinct CDR3 sequences, approximately 25% of them singletons. The CDR3 is made up of 13 amino acids. The germline CDR1 and CDR2 sequences are SQVTM and ANQGSEA. Trimming took 2 bases from V and 7 from J, leaving 12 bases between them. The specimen was synovial fluid, either unsorted or a sorted T cell fraction (not recorded which). The V gene is TRBV29-1, the J gene TRBJ2-1, with D perhaps TRBD2 (5 bases). The origin of this receptor is a male donor with ankylosing spondylitis. DNA of the CDR3: TGCAGCGTTGAACAGTTTAGCGAAAATGAGCAGTTCTTC. Protein sequence: CSVEQFSENEQFF.